This T cell receptor (beta chain) was recovered during a study of naive and memory T cell subsets. Study results and caveats: Especially in CD8 cells, naive repertoires contained a few larger clonotypes, possibly CD45RA-re-expressing memory cells. Gini index rose across naive, CM, EM and EMRA in CD4 and CD8.

V dropped 5 bases and J dropped 4 bases, with 17 bases sitting between them. The CDR3 length is 16 residues. CDR1 and CDR2 (germline): SGHTA, FQGTGA. Two oligonucleotides, mixed equimolar, formed the beta constant-region primer covering TRBC1 and TRBC2. Nested alpha and beta constant-region primers with the SP2 primer drove four PCR rounds on ligated cDNA. A single record per CDR3 protein comes from TCRdb applying MiXCR to the UMI-ligation and nested PCR reads. The repertoire holds approximately 150,000 distinct CDR3 sequences, approximately 22% seen once, with 0.085% to 0.11% in the top ten. Notes on this clonotype: Its target is not known.

This receptor was identified in a human donor in good health. The rearrangement joins TRBV7-3 to TRBJ2-2; TRBD1 might be the D (5 bases). Specimen: naive CD4+ T cells from blood. DNA of the CDR3: TGTGCCAGCAGCGCCCGCCTGGGGCGCAGCACCGGGGAGCTGTTTTTT. It encodes CASSARLGRSTGELFF. Full variable domain (rest looked up from reference TRBV7-3 and TRBJ2-2): GAGVSQTPSNKVTEKGKYVELRCDPISGHTALYWYRQSLGQGPEFLIYFQGTGAADDSGLPNDRFFAVRPEGSVSTLKIQRTERGDSAVYLCASSARLGRSTGELFFGEGSRLTVL.